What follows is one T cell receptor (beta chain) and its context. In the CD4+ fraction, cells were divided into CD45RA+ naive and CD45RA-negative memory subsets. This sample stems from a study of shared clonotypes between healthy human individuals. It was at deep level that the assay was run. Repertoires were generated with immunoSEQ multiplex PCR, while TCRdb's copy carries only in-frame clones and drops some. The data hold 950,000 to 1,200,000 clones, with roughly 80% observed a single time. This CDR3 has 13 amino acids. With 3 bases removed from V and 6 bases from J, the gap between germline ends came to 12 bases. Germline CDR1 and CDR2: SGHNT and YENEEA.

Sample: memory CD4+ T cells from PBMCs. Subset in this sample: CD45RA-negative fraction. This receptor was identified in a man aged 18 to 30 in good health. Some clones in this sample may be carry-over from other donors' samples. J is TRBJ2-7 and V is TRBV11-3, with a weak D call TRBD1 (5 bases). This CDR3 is CASSFIRGGEQYF. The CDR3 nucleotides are TGTGCCAGCAGCTTTATAAGGGGCGGCGAGCAGTACTTC.